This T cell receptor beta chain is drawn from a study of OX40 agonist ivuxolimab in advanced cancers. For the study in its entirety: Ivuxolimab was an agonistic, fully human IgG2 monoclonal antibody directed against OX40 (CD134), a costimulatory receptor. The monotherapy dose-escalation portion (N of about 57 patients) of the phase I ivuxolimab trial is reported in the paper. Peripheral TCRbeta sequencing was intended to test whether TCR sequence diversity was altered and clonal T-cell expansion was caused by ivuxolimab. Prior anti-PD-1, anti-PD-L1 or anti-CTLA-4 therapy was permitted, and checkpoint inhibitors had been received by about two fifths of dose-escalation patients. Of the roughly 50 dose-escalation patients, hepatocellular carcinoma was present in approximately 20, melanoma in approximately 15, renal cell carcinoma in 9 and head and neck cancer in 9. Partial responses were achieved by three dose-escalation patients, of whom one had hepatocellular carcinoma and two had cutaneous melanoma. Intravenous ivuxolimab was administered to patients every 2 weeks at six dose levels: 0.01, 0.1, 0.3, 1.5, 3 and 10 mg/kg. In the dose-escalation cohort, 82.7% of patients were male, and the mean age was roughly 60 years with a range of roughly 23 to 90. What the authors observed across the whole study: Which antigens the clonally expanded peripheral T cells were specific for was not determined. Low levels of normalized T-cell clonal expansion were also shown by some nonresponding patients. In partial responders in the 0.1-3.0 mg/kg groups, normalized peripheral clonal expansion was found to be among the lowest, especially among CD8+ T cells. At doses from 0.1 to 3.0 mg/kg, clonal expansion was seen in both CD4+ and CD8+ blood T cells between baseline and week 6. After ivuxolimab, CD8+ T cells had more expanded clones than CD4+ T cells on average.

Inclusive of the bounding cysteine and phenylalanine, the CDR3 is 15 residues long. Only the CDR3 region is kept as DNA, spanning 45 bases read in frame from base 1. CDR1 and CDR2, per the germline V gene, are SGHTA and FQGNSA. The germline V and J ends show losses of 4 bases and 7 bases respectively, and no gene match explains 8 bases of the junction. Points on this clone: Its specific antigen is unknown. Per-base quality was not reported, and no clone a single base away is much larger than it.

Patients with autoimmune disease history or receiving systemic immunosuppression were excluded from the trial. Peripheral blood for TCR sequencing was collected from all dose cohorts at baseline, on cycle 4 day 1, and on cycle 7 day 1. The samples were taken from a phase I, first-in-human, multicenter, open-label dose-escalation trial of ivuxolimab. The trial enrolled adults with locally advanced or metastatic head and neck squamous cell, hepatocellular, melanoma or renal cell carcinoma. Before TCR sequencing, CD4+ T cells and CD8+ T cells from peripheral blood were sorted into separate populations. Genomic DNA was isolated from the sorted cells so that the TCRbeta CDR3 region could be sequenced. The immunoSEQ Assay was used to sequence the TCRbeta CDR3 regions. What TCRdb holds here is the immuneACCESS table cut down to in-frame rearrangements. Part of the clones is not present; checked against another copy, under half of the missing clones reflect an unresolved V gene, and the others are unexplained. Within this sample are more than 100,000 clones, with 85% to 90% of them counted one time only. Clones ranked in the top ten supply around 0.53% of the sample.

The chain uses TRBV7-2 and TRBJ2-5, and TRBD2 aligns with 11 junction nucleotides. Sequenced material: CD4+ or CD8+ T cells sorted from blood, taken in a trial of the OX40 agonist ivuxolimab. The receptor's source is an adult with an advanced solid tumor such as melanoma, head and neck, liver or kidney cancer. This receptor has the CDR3 CASSSGTSGGRTQYF. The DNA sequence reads TGTGCCAGCAGCTCCGGGACTAGCGGAGGTCGGACCCAGTACTTC.